These 5 T cell receptor beta chains originate from one sample sequenced in a study of CD8 T cells in Susac syndrome. Random hexamers were used to reverse transcribe the RNA input (about 0.5 to 1 ug). MiXCR, run by TCRdb on the immunoSEQ multiplex PCR reads, gives a single entry per CDR3 protein. The data contain some 200,000 distinct CDR3 sequences, 75% to 95% of them singletons. The sequenced sample consisted of CD4+ T cells from PBMCs. These receptor sequences come from a human donor with Susac syndrome.

This clonotype turned up a few times. V gene TRBV3-1 combines with J gene TRBJ2-7; the D is unclear. Trimming left V 4 bases short and J 2 bases short, with 9 bases between. The CDR3 sequence is 13 residues long. CDR1 is LGHDT and CDR2 is YNNKEL in the germline V gene (reference sequence). DNA of the CDR3: TGTGCCAGCAGCCTCAAGCGAGCCTACGAGCAGTACTTC. This sequence encodes CASSLKRAYEQYF.

This clonotype was found a few times. The chain links TRBV7-2 to TRBJ1-1; no definite D call. With 2 bases removed from V and 1 base from J, the gap between germline ends came to 5 bases. CDR1 and CDR2 from the germline V gene are SGHTA and FQGNSA. The CDR3 extends over 13 amino acids. Here the CDR3 DNA reads TGTGCCAGCAGCTTATGGCAGAACACTGAAGCTTTCTTT. As protein: CASSLWQNTEAFF.

The chain is built from TRBV20-1 and TRBJ1-6, with 12 bases aligning to TRBD1. The CDR3 is 16 amino acids. J was trimmed by 7 bases and V by 2 bases; bases with no gene match: 6. In germline, CDR1 is DFQATT, CDR2 SNEGSKA (reference sequence). CDR3 loop: CSARPGQGAENSPLHF. The DNA of the CDR3 is TGCAGTGCTAGACCGGGACAGGGGGCTGAGAATTCACCCCTCCACTTT.

V and J are TRBV7-6 and TRBJ1-5; D is undetermined. The CDR3 runs 15 residues. Trimming pared 2 bases from V and 3 bases from J, leaving 11 bases between. CDR1 is SGHVS and CDR2 is FNYEAQ in the germline V gene. The CDR3 spells CASSLMAENNQPQHF. CDR3 DNA: TGTGCCAGCAGCTTAATGGCCGAAAACAATCAGCCCCAGCATTTT.

This clonotype was detected only a few times. This chain links TRBV7-2 with TRBJ2-5, with 7 bases identical to TRBD1. Germline loops: CDR1 SGHTA, CDR2 FQGNSA. J was trimmed by 8 bases and V by 5 bases; bases with no gene match: 8. The CDR3 contains 13 residues. CDR3 sequence (DNA): TGTGCCAGCAGCCCAGGACAGGATCGAACCCAGTACTTC. Protein sequence: CASSPGQDRTQYF.